This TCR beta chain was captured by sequencing in a study of T cells in Graves' hyperthyroidism and ophthalmopathy. Study summary: The blood sample was taken at first diagnosis, before treatment began.

PBMCs were collected from an approximately 9.2 ml volume of fresh peripheral blood. The V and J ends lost 7 bases and 1 base, in that order; junction bases with no gene match: 9. Germline values: CDR1 MNHEY, CDR2 SMNVEV (reference sequence). The CDR3 covers 16 residues. With respect to this clonotype: Its target is not known.

Amplification of TCR beta CDR3 regions used RNA as the template. During a first-round RT-PCR of the TCR CDR3, the HTBI primer set was used. TCRdb re-called the multiplex PCR reads through MiXCR, storing one row per CDR3 protein. Of over 500,000 distinct CDR3 sequences listed, roughly 15% are singletons. Study-level findings and limits: Using 13 V-J features, a model discriminated ophthalmopathy from stable hyperthyroidism. Model-based prediction identified ophthalmopathy a median roughly 5.9 months prior to its onset.

V usage is TRBV27 and J usage is TRBJ1-2, with 10 nucleotides matching TRBD1. Sequenced: blood. This receptor was obtained from a woman younger than 30 with Graves' ophthalmopathy. The CDR3 nucleotides read TGTGCCAGCACCTCATTGGACAGGGGGGGTAACTATGGCTACACCTTC. Amino acid sequence: CASTSLDRGGNYGYTF.